The T cell receptor (beta chain) under discussion was sequenced for a study of sequential checkpoint blockade in melanoma. Across the study: Matched biopsies came pretreatment and at week 13 for approximately 22 patients.

This clone was counted a few times. CDR3 size: 14 residues. The germline V gene encodes CDR1 MGHDK and CDR2 SYGVNS. Trimming took off 1 base at V and 6 bases at J, with 10 bases between the two ends. Treatment reported: randomized to nivolumab then ipilimumab (arm A) or the reverse (arm B). None of the patients previously received DNA-damaging chemotherapy. Generated by immunoSEQ multiplex PCR, the TCRdb table keeps only in-frame clones and is missing some. The data contain about 3,500 clones, 15% to 20% of them singletons. Sample: tumor tissue (inferred from file names), taken from a patient given nivolumab and ipilimumab in sequence. The source of this sequence is a human donor with melanoma. The chain combines TRBV25-1 with TRBJ2-1; the D is unclear. Here the CDR3 DNA reads TGTGCCAGCAGTGAATTCGGTCCAGCCAATGAGCAGTTCTTC. Its protein product is CASSEFGPANEQFF.